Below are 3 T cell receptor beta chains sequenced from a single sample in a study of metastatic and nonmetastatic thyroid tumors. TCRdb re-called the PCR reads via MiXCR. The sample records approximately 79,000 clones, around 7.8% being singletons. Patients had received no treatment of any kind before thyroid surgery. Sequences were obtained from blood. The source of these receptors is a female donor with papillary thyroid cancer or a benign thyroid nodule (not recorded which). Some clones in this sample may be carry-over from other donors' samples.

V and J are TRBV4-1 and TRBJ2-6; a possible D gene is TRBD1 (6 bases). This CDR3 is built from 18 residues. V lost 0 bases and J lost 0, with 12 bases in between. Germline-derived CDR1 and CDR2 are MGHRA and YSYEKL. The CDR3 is CASSQDAARGSGANVLTF. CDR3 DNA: TGCGCCAGCAGCCAAGATGCCGCCAGGGGCTCTGGGGCCAACGTCCTGACTTTC.

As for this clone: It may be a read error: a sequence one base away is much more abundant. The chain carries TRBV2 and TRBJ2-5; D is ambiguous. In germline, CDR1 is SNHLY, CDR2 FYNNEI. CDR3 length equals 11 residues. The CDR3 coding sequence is TGTGCCAGGACGACGGGTGAGACCCACTACTTC. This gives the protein CARTTGETHYF.

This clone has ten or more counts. CDR3 protein: CASSLNRSDTYNEQFF. DNA of the CDR3: TGTGCCAGCAGTTTAAATAGGTCTGATACCTACAATGAGCAGTTCTTC. The gene calls are TRBV27 and TRBJ2-1; no reliable D call. This CDR3 contains 16 residues. Germline lookup yields CDR1 MNHEY and CDR2 SMNVEV (reference sequence). Trimming left V 2 bases short and J 2 bases short, with 13 bases between.